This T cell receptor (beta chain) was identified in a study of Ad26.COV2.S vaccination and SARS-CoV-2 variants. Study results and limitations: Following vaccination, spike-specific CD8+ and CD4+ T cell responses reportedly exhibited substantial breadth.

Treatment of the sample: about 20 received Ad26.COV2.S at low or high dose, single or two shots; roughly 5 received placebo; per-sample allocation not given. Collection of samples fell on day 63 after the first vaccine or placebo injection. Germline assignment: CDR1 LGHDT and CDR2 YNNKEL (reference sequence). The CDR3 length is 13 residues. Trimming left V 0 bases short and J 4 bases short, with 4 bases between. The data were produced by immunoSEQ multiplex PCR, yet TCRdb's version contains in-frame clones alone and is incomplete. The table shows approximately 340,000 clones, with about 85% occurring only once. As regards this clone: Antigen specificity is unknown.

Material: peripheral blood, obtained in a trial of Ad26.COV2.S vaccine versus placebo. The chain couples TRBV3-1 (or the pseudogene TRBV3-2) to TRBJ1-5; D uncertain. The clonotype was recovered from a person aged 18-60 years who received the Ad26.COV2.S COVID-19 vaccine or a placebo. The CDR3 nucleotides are TGTGCCAGCAGCCAAGATGGGAATCAGCCCCAGCATTTT. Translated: CASSQDGNQPQHF.